The rows below give T cell receptor beta chains drawn from one sample of a study of beta chain features in type 1 diabetes. TCRdb's table, derived via immunoSEQ multiplex PCR, lists solely in-frame clones and lacks some. The sample has hundreds of thousands of clones; 9.5% to 12% are singletons. Sequencing was carried out using naive CD4+ T cells from blood. The origin of the receptors is a young woman in good health. Each CDR3 is given with its conserved first and last residue. Each record gives: J gene, CDR3 length, V gene, D gene, clone size, CDR3 protein, CDR3 DNA. A D gene is named only where the DNA matches it firmly. Rows give clone size only sometimes, using once, few, many, or a class for an expanded clone.

TRBJ2-2	16	TRBV5-1	NA	NA	CASSLTAGQGTGELFF	TGCGCCAGCAGCCTCACGGCAGGGCAAGGCACCGGGGAGCTGTTTTTT
TRBJ2-1	15	TRBV5-5	TRBD1	few	CASTPTGQGYNEQFF	TGTGCCAGCACGCCGACGGGACAGGGGTACAATGAGCAGTTCTTC
TRBJ1-4	14	TRBV11-2	NA	few	CASSATWVKEKLFF	TGTGCCAGCAGCGCCACATGGGTGAAGGAAAAACTGTTTTTT
TRBJ1-4	16	TRBV28	NA	few	CASSTGSLTTNEKLFF	TGTGCCAGCAGCACAGGGAGCCTTACAACTAATGAAAAACTGTTTTTT
TRBJ1-1	14	TRBV11-1	TRBD1	few	CASSLQGGTTEAFF	TGTGCCAGCAGCCTACAGGGGGGTACCACTGAAGCTTTCTTT
TRBJ2-1	12	TRBV5-4	TRBD1	NA	CASSLGTGGQFF	TGTGCCAGCAGCTTGGGGACAGGGGGACAGTTCTTC
TRBJ2-2	15	TRBV9	NA	few	CASSWTYQGDGELFF	TGTGCCAGCAGCTGGACTTATCAGGGAGACGGGGAGCTGTTTTTT
TRBJ1-1	16	TRBV9	NA	NA	CASTRDGGMTNTEAFF	TGTGCCAGCACCCGGGATGGGGGCATGACGAACACTGAAGCTTTCTTT
TRBJ2-7	14	TRBV7-9	NA	NA	CASSSGTQALGQYF	TGTGCCAGCAGCTCCGGGACACAAGCCCTCGGGCAGTACTTC
TRBJ2-1	15	TRBV2	NA	NA	CASSFQGVRPREQFF	TGTGCCAGCAGTTTCCAAGGGGTCCGTCCCCGTGAGCAGTTCTTC
TRBJ2-3	17	TRBV18	TRBD2	NA	CASSPPGLAGGPDTQYF	TGTGCCAGCTCACCACCCGGACTAGCGGGAGGGCCAGATACGCAGTATTTT
TRBJ2-2	14	TRBV7-3	NA	NA	CASSLTGFTGELFF	TGTGCCAGCAGCTTAACGGGATTCACCGGGGAGCTGTTTTTT